The T cell receptor (beta chain) described here comes from a study of graft-versus-host responses after intestinal transplantation. The CDR3 is made up of 14 amino acids. Trimming stripped 6 bases from V and 0 bases from J, with 11 bases between. The germline V gene encodes CDR1 ENHRY and CDR2 SYGVKD. This clone was seen a single time. Its antigen is still unknown. The data were produced by immunoSEQ multiplex PCR, yet TCRdb's version contains in-frame clones alone and is incomplete. Of fewer than 85,000 clones in the sample, under 90% were seen once. This chain joins TRBV10-3 and TRBJ1-1; D might be TRBD1 (5 bases). Sequenced here: unstimulated CD4+ T cells sorted from spleen or lymph node cells, sampled before transplant. The origin of this receptor is a human donor who was the organ donor for an intestinal transplant. Written as DNA, the CDR3 is TGTGCCATCAGCATCGACAGCATGAACACTGAAGCTTTCTTT. Its translation: CAISIDSMNTEAFF.